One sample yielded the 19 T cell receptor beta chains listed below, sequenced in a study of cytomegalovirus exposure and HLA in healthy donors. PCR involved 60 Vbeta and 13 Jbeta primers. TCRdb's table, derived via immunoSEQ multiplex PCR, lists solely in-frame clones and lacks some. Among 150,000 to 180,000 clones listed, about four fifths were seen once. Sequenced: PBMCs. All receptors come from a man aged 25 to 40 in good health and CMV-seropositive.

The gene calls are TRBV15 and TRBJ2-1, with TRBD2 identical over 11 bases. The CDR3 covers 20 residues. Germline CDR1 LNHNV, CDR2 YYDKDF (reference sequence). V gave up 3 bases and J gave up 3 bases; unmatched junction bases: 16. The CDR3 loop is CATSRGVGRSGRAFYNEQFF. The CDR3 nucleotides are TGTGCCACCAGCAGGGGGGTCGGGCGTAGCGGGAGGGCCTTCTACAATGAGCAGTTCTTC.

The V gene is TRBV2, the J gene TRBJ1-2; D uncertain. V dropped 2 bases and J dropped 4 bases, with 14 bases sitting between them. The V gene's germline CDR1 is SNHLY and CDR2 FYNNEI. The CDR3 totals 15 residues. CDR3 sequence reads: CASSEKAAVAYGYTF. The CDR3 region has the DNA TGTGCCAGCAGTGAAAAGGCCGCGGTAGCCTATGGCTACACCTTC. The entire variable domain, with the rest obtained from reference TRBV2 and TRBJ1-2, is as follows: EPEVTQTPSHQVTQMGQEVILRCVPISNHLYFYWYRQILGQKVEFLVSFYNNEISEKSEIFDDQFSVERPDGSNFTLKIRSTKLEDSAMYFCASSEKAAVAYGYTFGSGTRLTVV.

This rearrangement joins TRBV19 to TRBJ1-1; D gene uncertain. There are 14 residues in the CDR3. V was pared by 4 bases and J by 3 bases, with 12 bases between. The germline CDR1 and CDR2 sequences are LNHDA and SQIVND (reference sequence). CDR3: CASSKFGVDTEAFF. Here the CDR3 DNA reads TGTGCCAGTAGTAAGTTCGGAGTAGACACTGAAGCTTTCTTT.

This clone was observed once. CDR3 bases: TGTGCCAGCAGTTCTCTCGGGACTAGCGGGACCTCGGAGCAGTACTTC. Encoded protein: CASSSLGTSGTSEQYF. The J gene is TRBJ2-7, the V gene TRBV6-5; TRBD2 aligns across 13 bases. The CDR3 loop spans 16 amino acids. Germline V lookup: CDR1 MNHEY, CDR2 SVGAGI. J was trimmed by 7 bases and V by 4 bases; bases with no gene match: 10.

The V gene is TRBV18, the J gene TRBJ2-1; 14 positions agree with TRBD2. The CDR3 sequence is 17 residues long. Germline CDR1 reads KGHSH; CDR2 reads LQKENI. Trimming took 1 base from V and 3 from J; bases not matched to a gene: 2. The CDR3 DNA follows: TGTGCCAGCTCACCACGCGGACTAGCGGGGGGCTACAATGAGCAGTTCTTC. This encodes CASSPRGLAGGYNEQFF.

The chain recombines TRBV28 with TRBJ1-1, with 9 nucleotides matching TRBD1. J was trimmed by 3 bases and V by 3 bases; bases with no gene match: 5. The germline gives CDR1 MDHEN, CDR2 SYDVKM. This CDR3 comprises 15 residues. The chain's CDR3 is CASSLYGQGYTEAFF. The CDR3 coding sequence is TGTGCCAGCAGTTTGTATGGACAGGGGTACACTGAAGCTTTCTTT.

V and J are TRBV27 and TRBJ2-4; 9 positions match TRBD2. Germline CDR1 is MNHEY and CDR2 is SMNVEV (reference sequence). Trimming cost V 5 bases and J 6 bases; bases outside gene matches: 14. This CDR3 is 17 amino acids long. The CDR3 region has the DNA TGTGCCAGCAGTATGTTAGCGGGAGTGGGAACTGGAAACATTCAGTACTTC. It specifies CASSMLAGVGTGNIQYF.

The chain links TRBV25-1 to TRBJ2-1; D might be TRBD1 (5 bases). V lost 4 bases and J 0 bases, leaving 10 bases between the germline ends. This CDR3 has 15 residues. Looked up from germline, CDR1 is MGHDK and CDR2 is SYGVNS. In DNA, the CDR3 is TGTGCCAGCAGTGCGCAGGGTTTCTCCTACAATGAGCAGTTCTTC. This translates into CASSAQGFSYNEQFF.

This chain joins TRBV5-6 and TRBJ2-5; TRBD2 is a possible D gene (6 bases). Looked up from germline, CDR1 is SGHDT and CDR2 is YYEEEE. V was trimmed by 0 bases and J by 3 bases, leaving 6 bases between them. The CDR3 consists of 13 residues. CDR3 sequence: CASSLGGEETQYF. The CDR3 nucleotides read TGTGCCAGCAGCTTGGGGGGGGAAGAGACCCAGTACTTC.

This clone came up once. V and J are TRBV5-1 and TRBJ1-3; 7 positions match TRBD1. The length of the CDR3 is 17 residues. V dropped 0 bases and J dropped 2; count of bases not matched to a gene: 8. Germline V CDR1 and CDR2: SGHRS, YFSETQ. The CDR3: CASSLGSTGVTGNTIYF. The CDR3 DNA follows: TGCGCCAGCAGCTTGGGGTCTACAGGGGTCACTGGAAACACCATATATTTT.

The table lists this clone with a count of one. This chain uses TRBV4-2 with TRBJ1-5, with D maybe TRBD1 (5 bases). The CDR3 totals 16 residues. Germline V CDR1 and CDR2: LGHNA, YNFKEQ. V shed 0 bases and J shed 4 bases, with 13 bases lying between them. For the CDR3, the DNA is TGTGCCAGCAGCCAAGAGTCAGGGTGGGGTAATCAGCCCCAGCATTTT. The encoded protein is CASSQESGWGNQPQHF.

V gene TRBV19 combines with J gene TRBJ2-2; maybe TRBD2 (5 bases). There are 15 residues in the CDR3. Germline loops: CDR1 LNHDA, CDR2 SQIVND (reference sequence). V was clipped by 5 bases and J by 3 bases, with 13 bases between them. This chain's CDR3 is CASSAGLADTGELFF. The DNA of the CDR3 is TGTGCCAGTAGTGCCGGTCTAGCCGACACCGGGGAGCTGTTTTTT.

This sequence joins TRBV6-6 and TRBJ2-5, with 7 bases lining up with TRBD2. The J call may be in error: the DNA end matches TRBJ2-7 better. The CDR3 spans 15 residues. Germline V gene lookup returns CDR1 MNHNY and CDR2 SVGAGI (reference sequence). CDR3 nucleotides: TGTGCCAGCAGTTACTCCCCGAGCGGGACCTACGAGCAGTACTTC. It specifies CASSYSPSGTYEQYF.

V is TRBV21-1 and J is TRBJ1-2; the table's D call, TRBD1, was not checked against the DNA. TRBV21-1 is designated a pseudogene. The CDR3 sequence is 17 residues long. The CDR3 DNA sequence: TGTGCCAGCAGCAAAGGGATAGGGACAGGGTGTTTCTATGGCTACACCTTC. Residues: CASSKGIGTGCFYGYTF.

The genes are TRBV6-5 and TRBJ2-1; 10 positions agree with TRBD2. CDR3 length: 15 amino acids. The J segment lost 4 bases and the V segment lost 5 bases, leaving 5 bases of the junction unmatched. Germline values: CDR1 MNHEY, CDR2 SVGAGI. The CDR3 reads CASSPSSGSYNEQFF. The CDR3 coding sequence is TGTGCCAGCAGTCCCTCTAGCGGGAGTTACAATGAGCAGTTCTTC.

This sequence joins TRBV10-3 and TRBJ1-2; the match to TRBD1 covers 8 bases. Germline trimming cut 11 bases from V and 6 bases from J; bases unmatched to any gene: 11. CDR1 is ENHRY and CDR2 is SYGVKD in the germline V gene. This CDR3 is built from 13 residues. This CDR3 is CASVGQGANGYTF. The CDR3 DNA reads TGTGCCTCCGTTGGGCAGGGGGCGAATGGCTACACCTTC.

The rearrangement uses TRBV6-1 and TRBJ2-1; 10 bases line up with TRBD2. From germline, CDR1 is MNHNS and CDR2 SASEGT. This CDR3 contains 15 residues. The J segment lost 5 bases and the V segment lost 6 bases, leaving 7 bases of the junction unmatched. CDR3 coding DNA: TGTGCCAGCAGATCAAGCGGGAGGGCCCACAATGAGCAGTTCTTC. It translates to CASRSSGRAHNEQFF.

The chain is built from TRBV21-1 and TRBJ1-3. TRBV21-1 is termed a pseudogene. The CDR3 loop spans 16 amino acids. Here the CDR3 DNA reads TGTGCCAGCAGCAAGAGGAACCAGAGCTCTGGAAACACCATATATTTT. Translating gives CASSKRNQSSGNTIYF.

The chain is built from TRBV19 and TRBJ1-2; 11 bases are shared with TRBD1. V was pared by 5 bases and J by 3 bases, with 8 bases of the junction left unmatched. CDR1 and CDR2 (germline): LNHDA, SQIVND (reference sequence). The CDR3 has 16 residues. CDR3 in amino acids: CASSQNGQGAYYGYTF. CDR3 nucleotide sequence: TGTGCCAGTAGTCAAAACGGACAGGGGGCGTACTATGGCTACACCTTC.